A single sample gave rise to the 26 T cell receptor beta chains below, sequenced in a study of blood T cell repertoires in COVID-19. Sequenced by immunoSEQ multiplex PCR; TCRdb stores in-frame clones only, minus some. The profile covers approximately 190,000 clones, with approximately 90% appearing a single time and 20% to 25% taken by the ten largest. Material: PBMCs or T cells enriched from blood (not recorded which). The receptors were sampled from a woman in her thirties or forties in a cohort exposed to, infected with or recovered from COVID-19 (not recorded which).

The chain is built from TRBV25-1 and TRBJ1-6; D unresolved. Trimming stripped 4 bases from V and 6 bases from J, with 4 bases between. The germline gives CDR1 MGHDK, CDR2 SYGVNS. The CDR3 totals 12 residues. CDR3 in amino acids: CASSVSNSPLHF. CDR3 in DNA: TGTGCCAGCAGTGTTAGTAATTCACCCCTCCACTTT.

This clone appeared a single time. The chain has TRBV19 and TRBJ2-3; 9 nucleotides agree with TRBD1. The CDR3 runs 14 residues. Germline CDR1 LNHDA, CDR2 SQIVND (reference sequence). Trimming at V came to 7 bases and at J to 2 bases, leaving 4 bases not matched to a gene. CDR3 nucleotide sequence: TGTGCCAGTAAGGACAGGGGCCTCACAGATACGCAGTATTTT. It specifies CASKDRGLTDTQYF.

This clone has just a few counts. The rearrangement uses TRBV28 and TRBJ1-4, with 7 bases lining up with TRBD1. The CDR3 is made up of 15 amino acids. The V segment lost 3 bases and the J segment 5 bases; nucleotides outside the gene matches: 6. Germline lookup yields CDR1 MDHEN and CDR2 SYDVKM. The CDR3 sequence is CASSFRGQWNEKLFF. CDR3 DNA sequence: TGTGCCAGCAGTTTTCGGGGACAGTGGAATGAAAAACTGTTTTTT.

CDR3 region: CASSPGLIGGGYTF. The CDR3 region has the DNA TGTGCCAGCAGCCCAGGGCTAATCGGCGGTGGCTACACCTTC. This chain connects TRBV27 to TRBJ1-2, with a possible D match to TRBD1 (5 bases). V was clipped by 6 bases and J by 7 bases, with 18 bases between them. This CDR3 contains 14 residues. Germline loops: CDR1 MNHEY, CDR2 SMNVEV (reference sequence).

This sequence joins TRBV19 and TRBJ2-1; 9 positions match TRBD2. The CDR3 consists of 18 residues. Germline V lookup: CDR1 LNHDA, CDR2 SQIVND (reference sequence). J lost 7 bases, V lost 5 bases, and 18 bases had no gene match. CDR3 DNA: TGTGCCAGTAGTCGCCCTACCCATCTAGCGGGGCGAAGGAATGAGCAGTTCTTC. This encodes CASSRPTHLAGRRNEQFF.

The CDR3 loop is CAWSVERELREQYF. CDR3 nucleotide sequence: TGTGCCTGGAGTGTAGAGCGGGAGTTGAGAGAGCAGTACTTC. This rearrangement joins TRBV30 to TRBJ2-7, with 8 nucleotides matching TRBD2. The length of the CDR3 is 14 residues. The V and J ends lost 0 bases and 7 bases, in that order; junction bases with no gene match: 8. The germline gives CDR1 GTSNPN, CDR2 SVGIG (reference sequence).

V usage is TRBV9 and J usage is TRBJ1-4; D is possibly TRBD1 (5 bases). The V and J ends lost 4 bases and 8 bases respectively, with 33 bases between them. CDR1 is SGDLS and CDR2 is YYNGEE in the germline V gene. The CDR3 consists of 20 residues. The CDR3 reads CASSHSPAERGWAGFEKLFF. The CDR3 DNA reads as TGTGCCAGCAGCCATTCTCCAGCGGAAAGGGGCTGGGCGGGATTCGAAAAACTGTTTTTT.

The CDR3 is CSAADSKETQYF. CDR3 DNA: TGCAGCGCCGCCGACAGTAAAGAGACCCAGTACTTC. The chain employs TRBV29-1 and TRBJ2-5, with TRBD1 as a possible D gene (5 bases). The V gene's germline CDR1 is SQVTM and CDR2 ANQGSEA. V gave up 7 bases and J gave up 3 bases, with 12 bases separating them. This CDR3 spans 12 amino acids.

The chain combines TRBV9 with TRBJ2-5; the match to TRBD2 covers 9 bases. The germline gives CDR1 SGDLS, CDR2 YYNGEE. The CDR3 contains 15 residues. Trimming took 0 bases from V and 3 from J; bases not matched to a gene: 3. This CDR3 reads CASSVEASGEETQYF. CDR3 coding DNA: TGTGCCAGCAGCGTAGAGGCTAGCGGGGAAGAGACCCAGTACTTC.

This clone has a handful of counts. This sequence joins TRBV28 and TRBJ1-2; D possibly corresponds to TRBD1 (5 bases). The CDR3 extends over 17 amino acids. Between the trimmed V and J ends, which lost 3 bases and 0 bases, there was a span of 17 bases. The germline gives CDR1 MDHEN, CDR2 SYDVKM. The CDR3 sequence: CASSLVSGGRANYGYTF. The CDR3 DNA sequence: TGTGCCAGCAGTTTGGTTTCGGGGGGGAGGGCTAACTATGGCTACACCTTC.

A single count supports this clone. The chain recombines TRBV19 with TRBJ1-4; 7 nucleotides match TRBD1. This CDR3 region has 14 residues. After removal of 3 bases from V and 13 bases from J, the junction contained 11 bases not matched to a gene. Germline V lookup: CDR1 LNHDA, CDR2 SQIVND (reference sequence). DNA for the CDR3: TGTGCCAGTAGTATTTCCCTGGGGACAGATAGACTGTTTTTT. Its translation: CASSISLGTDRLFF.

The rearrangement joins TRBV2 to TRBJ1-5; possible D gene TRBD1, 5 bases. This CDR3 has 14 residues. V lost 4 bases and J 7 bases, leaving 14 bases between the germline ends. The germline CDR1 and CDR2 sequences are SNHLY and FYNNEI. Here the CDR3 reads CASSAAGRSQPQHF. In DNA form, the CDR3 reads TGTGCCAGCAGTGCGGCAGGGCGGAGCCAGCCCCAGCATTTT. The full variable domain, its missing parts supplied by reference TRBV2 and TRBJ1-5, is EPEVTQTPSHQVTQMGQEVILRCVPISNHLYFYWYRQILGQKVEFLVSFYNNEISEKSEIFDDQFSVERPDGSNFTLKIRSTKLEDSAMYFCASSAAGRSQPQHFGDGTRLSIL.

This chain connects TRBV28 to TRBJ2-7; TRBD1 agrees at 11 bases. Trimming removed 6 bases from V and 7 bases from J; junction bases left unmatched: 11. CDR3 length: 15 amino acids. In germline, CDR1 is MDHEN, CDR2 SYDVKM. The CDR3 protein is CASRSTGQGAVEQYF. CDR3 DNA sequence: TGTGCCAGCAGATCGACCGGACAGGGGGCCGTTGAGCAGTACTTC. The full variable domain, completed using reference TRBV28 and TRBJ2-7, is DVKVTQSSRYLVKRTGEKVFLECVQDMDHENMFWYRQDPGLGLRLIYFSYDVKMKEKGDIPEGYSVSREKKERFSLILESASTNQTSMYLCASRSTGQGAVEQYFGPGTRLTVT.

This clone was counted between two and nine times. The V gene is TRBV7-2, the J gene TRBJ1-2; D not resolved. The length of the CDR3 is 15 residues. With 3 bases removed from V and 4 bases from J, the gap between germline ends came to 15 bases. CDR1 SGHTA and CDR2 FQGNSA come from the germline V gene. The CDR3 here is CASSFRRADTYGYTF. The CDR3 DNA reads TGTGCCAGCAGCTTCCGGAGGGCCGATACCTATGGCTACACCTTC.

The gene calls are TRBV6-5 and TRBJ2-1, with TRBD1 as a possible D gene (5 bases). CDR3 length: 14 residues. V was trimmed by 6 bases and J by 0 bases, leaving 9 bases between them. Germline CDR1 MNHEY, CDR2 SVGAGI. CDR3 DNA sequence: TGTGCCAGCAGAAGACAGAGCTCCTACAATGAGCAGTTCTTC. Its protein product is CASRRQSSYNEQFF.

V gene TRBV5-1 combines with J gene TRBJ1-5; no clear D. Trimming took off 4 bases at V and 5 bases at J, with 16 bases between the two ends. This CDR3 has 15 amino acids. The germline gives CDR1 SGHRS, CDR2 YFSETQ. The CDR3 is CASSPIGSLDQPQHF. The CDR3 DNA sequence: TGCGCCAGCAGCCCCATCGGGAGTTTAGATCAGCCCCAGCATTTT. Complete variable domain (other parts from reference TRBV5-1 and TRBJ1-5): KAGVTQTPRYLIKTRGQQVTLSCSPISGHRSVSWYQQTPGQGLQFLFEYFSETQRNKGNFPGRFSGRQFSNSRSEMNVSTLELGDSALYLCASSPIGSLDQPQHFGDGTRLSIL.

The rearrangement uses TRBV28 and TRBJ2-1; D possibly corresponds to TRBD2 (7 bases). The length of the CDR3 is 16 residues. Germline assignment: CDR1 MDHEN and CDR2 SYDVKM. V lost 3 bases and J lost 5, with 17 bases in between. CDR3 nucleotide sequence: TGTGCCAGCAGTTTGCAAATGGGGGGGGCCCACAATGAGCAGTTCTTC. This codes for CASSLQMGGAHNEQFF.

The J gene is TRBJ2-2, the V gene TRBV24-1, with D perhaps TRBD1 (5 bases). Trimming removed 0 bases at V and 6 bases at J, with 13 bases between. CDR3 length: 16 amino acids. Germline V CDR1 and CDR2: KGHDR, SFDVKD. CDR3 bases: TGTGCCACCAGTGATTTGCAGGCAGGGATCGCCGGGGAGCTGTTTTTT. This gives the protein CATSDLQAGIAGELFF.

This rearrangement joins TRBV30 to TRBJ1-1; the D is unclear. V was trimmed by 5 bases and J by 5 bases, leaving 12 bases between them. CDR3 length: 12 amino acids. Germline CDR1 is GTSNPN and CDR2 is SVGIG (reference sequence). The CDR3 DNA is TGTGCCTGGGGTTTCGGGAGGACTGAAGCTTTCTTT. It yields the protein CAWGFGRTEAFF.

This clone was observed a handful of times. The chain couples TRBV9 to TRBJ2-7, with TRBD1 matching 7 bases. V gave up 3 bases and J gave up 2 bases; unmatched junction bases: 5. This CDR3 region has 14 residues. Per germline, CDR1 SGDLS and CDR2 YYNGEE. The CDR3 DNA follows: TGTGCCAGCAGCGGACGACAGGGCGCCTACGAGCAGTACTTC. The encoded protein is CASSGRQGAYEQYF.

This clone was seen just once. V and J are TRBV10-2 and TRBJ1-2; D not certain. This CDR3 has 15 amino acids. Trimming pared 8 bases from V and 0 bases from J, leaving 16 bases between. CDR1 is WSHSY and CDR2 is SAAADI in the germline V gene. CDR3 amino acids: CASVNISQTNYGYTF. DNA of the CDR3: TGCGCCAGCGTCAATATCTCCCAGACTAACTATGGCTACACCTTC.

Written as DNA, the CDR3 is TGTGCCAGCAGTTTCGGGGGGACCACAGATACGCAGTATTTT. It is translated as CASSFGGTTDTQYF. V usage is TRBV27 and J usage is TRBJ2-3; 7 nucleotides agree with TRBD2. V gave up 3 bases and J gave up 2 bases; unmatched junction bases: 2. Germline assignment: CDR1 MNHEY and CDR2 SMNVEV (reference sequence). CDR3 length: 14 residues.

The chain couples TRBV6-5 to TRBJ1-1; D uncertain. Germline lookup yields CDR1 MNHEY and CDR2 SVGAGI. This CDR3 has 13 residues. V gave up 6 bases and J gave up 1 base, with 9 bases separating them. CDR3 DNA: TGTGCCAGCAGGAGGAGCAAGAACACTGAAGCTTTCTTT. It specifies CASRRSKNTEAFF.

The chain couples TRBV20-1 to TRBJ2-7, with TRBD1 identical over 7 bases. CDR3 length: 11 residues. Trimming took 8 bases from V and 3 from J; bases not matched to a gene: 4. From germline, CDR1 is DFQATT and CDR2 SNEGSKA (reference sequence). As DNA, the CDR3 is TGCAGTAAACGGGACAGCTACGAGCAGTACTTC. This translates into CSKRDSYEQYF.

V and J are TRBV30 and TRBJ2-1; TRBD1 agrees at 9 bases. Germline lookup yields CDR1 GTSNPN and CDR2 SVGIG (reference sequence). Unmatched junction bases numbered 5, after V lost 1 base and J lost 4 bases. This CDR3 has 15 amino acids. CDR3 nucleotides: TGTGCCTGGAGTGCCGGGACAGGGTTGTACAATGAGCAGTTCTTC. Translation: CAWSAGTGLYNEQFF. Combining the CDR3 with reference TRBV30 and TRBJ2-1 gives the whole variable domain SQTIHQWPATLVQPVGSPLSLECTVEGTSNPNLYWYRQAAGRGLQLLFYSVGIGQISSEVPQNLSASRPQDRQFILSSKKLLLSDSGFYLCAWSAGTGLYNEQFFGPGTRLTVL.

This rearrangement joins TRBV21-1 to TRBJ2-5; the tabulated D call, TRBD2, remains unverified against the DNA. TRBV21-1 is given as a pseudogene. The length of the CDR3 is 14 residues. The CDR3 DNA follows: TGTGCCAGCAGCAGACGGGAGGGCCAAGAGACCCAGTACTTC. Encoded protein: CASSRREGQETQYF.